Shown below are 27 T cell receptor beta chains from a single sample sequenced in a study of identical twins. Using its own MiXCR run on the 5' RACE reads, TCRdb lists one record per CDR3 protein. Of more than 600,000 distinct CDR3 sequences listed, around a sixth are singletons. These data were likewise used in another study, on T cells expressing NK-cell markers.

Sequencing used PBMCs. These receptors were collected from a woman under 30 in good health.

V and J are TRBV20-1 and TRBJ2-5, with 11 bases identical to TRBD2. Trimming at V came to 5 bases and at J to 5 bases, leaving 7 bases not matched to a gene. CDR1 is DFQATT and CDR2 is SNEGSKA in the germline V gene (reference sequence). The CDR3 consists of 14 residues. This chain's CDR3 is CSAPLAGGRETQYF. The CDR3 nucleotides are TGCAGTGCTCCTCTAGCGGGGGGACGGGAGACCCAGTACTTC.

CDR3 DNA sequence: TGCAGTGCTACTTACGAGGGGGCCAACGTCCTGACTTTC. It is translated as CSATYEGANVLTF. This sequence joins TRBV20-1 and TRBJ2-6; D gene ambiguous. V was pared by 4 bases and J by 4 bases, with 8 bases between. Germline CDR1 reads DFQATT; CDR2 reads SNEGSKA (reference sequence). The CDR3 is 13 residues long.

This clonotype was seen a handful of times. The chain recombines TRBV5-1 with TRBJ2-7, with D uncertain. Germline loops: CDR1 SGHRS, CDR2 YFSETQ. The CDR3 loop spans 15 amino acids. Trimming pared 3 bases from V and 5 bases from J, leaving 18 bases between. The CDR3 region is CASSSSDTLGHEQYF. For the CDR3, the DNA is TGCGCCAGCAGCTCTTCCGACACCCTAGGGCACGAGCAGTACTTC.

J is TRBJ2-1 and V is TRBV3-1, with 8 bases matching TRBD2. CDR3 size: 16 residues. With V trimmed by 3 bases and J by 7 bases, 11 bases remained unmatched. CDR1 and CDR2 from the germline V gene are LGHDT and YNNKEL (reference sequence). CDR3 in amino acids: CASSHWREAFQNEQFF. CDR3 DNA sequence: TGTGCCAGCAGCCATTGGCGGGAGGCTTTTCAAAATGAGCAGTTCTTC.

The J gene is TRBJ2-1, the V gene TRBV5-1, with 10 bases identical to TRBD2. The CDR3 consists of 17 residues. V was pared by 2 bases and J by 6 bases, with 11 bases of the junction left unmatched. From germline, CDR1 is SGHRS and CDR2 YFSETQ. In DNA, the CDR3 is TGCGCCAGCAGCTTCCCCCGAGAGCGGGGGGGTATCAATGAGCAGTTCTTC. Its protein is CASSFPRERGGINEQFF.

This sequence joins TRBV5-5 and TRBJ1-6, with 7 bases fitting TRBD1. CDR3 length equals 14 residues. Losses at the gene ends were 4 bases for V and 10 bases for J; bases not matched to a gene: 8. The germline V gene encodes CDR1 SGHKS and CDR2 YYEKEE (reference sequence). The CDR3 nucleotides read TGTGCCAGCAGCGGCGGGACAGCAACATCACCCCTCCACTTT. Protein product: CASSGGTATSPLHF.

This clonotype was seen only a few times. This chain's CDR3 is CASSTGFEQYF. Written as DNA, the CDR3 is TGTGCCAGCAGTACAGGTTTCGAGCAGTACTTC. V gene TRBV6-5 combines with J gene TRBJ2-7, with D maybe TRBD1 (5 bases). Germline loops: CDR1 MNHEY, CDR2 SVGAGI. There are 11 residues in the CDR3. Deletions cut 5 bases from V and 6 bases from J, with 8 bases between.

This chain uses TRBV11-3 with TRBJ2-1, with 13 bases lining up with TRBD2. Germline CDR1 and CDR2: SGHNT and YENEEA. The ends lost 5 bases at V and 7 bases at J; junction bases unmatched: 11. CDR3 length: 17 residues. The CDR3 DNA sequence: TGTGCCAGCAGCACCGCCGCCGGGACTAGCGGGATGAATGAGCAGTTCTTC. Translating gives CASSTAAGTSGMNEQFF.

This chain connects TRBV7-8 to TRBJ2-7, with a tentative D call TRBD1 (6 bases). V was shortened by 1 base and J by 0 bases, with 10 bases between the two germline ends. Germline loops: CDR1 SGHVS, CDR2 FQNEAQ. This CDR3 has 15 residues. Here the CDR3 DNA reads TGTGCCAGCAGCTTAGGACCCAGGGGCTCCTACGAGCAGTACTTC. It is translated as CASSLGPRGSYEQYF.

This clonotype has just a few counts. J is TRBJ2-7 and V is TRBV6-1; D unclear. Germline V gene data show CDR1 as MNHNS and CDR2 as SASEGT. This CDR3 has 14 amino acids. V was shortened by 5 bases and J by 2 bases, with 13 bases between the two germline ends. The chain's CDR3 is CASSMMAQTYEQYF. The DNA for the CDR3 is TGTGCCAGCAGTATGATGGCCCAAACCTACGAGCAGTACTTC.

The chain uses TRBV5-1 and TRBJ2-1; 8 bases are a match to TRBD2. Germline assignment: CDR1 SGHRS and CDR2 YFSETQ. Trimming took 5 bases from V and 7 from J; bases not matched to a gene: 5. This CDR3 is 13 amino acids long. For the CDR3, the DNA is TGCGCCAGCAGGACACTAGCGGCAAATGAGCAGTTCTTC. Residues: CASRTLAANEQFF.

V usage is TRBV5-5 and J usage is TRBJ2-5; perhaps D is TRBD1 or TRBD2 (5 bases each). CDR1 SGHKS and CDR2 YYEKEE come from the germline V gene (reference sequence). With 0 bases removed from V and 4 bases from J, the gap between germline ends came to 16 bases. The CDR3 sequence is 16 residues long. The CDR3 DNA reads TGTGCCAGCAGCTTGGGGAGCCAGGCGAGGGGAGAGACCCAGTACTTC. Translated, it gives CASSLGSQARGETQYF.

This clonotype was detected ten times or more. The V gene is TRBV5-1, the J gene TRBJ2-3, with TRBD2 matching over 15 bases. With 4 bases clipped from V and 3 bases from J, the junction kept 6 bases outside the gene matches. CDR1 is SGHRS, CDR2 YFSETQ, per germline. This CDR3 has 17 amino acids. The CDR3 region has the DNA TGCGCCAGCAGCCAACCGGGACTAGCGGGAGGAACAGATACGCAGTATTTT. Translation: CASSQPGLAGGTDTQYF.

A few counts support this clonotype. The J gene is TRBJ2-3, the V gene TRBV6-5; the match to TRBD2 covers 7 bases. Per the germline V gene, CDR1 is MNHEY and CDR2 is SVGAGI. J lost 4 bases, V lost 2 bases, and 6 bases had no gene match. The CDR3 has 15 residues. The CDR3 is CASSYGGSGADTQYF. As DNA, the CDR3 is TGTGCCAGCAGTTACGGCGGGAGTGGTGCAGATACGCAGTATTTT.

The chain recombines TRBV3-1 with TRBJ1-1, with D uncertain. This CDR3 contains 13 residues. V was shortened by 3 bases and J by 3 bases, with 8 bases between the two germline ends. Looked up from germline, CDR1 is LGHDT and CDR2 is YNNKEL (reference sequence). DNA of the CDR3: TGTGCCAGCAGCCACGGACGGGACACTGAAGCTTTCTTT. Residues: CASSHGRDTEAFF.

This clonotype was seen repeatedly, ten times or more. The CDR3, as DNA: TGTGCCAGCAGCTTAAAGGAGGCGGGGGTTTACGAGCAGTACTTC. Its protein product is CASSLKEAGVYEQYF. The chain links TRBV7-6 to TRBJ2-7, with TRBD2 matching 7 bases. Germline-derived CDR1 and CDR2 are SGHVS and FNYEAQ. The V gene end was trimmed by 2 bases and the J gene end by 4 bases; junction bases not matched to a gene: 8. The CDR3 spans 15 residues.

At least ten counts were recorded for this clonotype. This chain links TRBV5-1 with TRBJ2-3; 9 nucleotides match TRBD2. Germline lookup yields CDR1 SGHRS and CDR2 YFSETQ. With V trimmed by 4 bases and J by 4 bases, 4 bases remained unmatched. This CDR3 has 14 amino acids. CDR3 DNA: TGCGCCAGCAGCCCCGGCGGGGGGGCAGATACGCAGTATTTT. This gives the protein CASSPGGGADTQYF.

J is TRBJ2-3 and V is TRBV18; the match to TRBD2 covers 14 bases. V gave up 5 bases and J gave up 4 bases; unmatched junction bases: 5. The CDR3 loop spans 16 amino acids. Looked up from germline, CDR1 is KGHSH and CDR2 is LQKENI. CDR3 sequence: CASSTGLAGEPDTQYF. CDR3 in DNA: TGTGCCAGCTCAACGGGACTAGCGGGGGAACCAGATACGCAGTATTTT.

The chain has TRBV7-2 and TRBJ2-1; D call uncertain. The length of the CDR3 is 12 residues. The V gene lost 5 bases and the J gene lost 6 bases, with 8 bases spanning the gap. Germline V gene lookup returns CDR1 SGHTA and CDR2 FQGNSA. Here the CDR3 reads CASSLQLNEQFF. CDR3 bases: TGTGCCAGCAGCCTGCAGCTCAATGAGCAGTTCTTC.

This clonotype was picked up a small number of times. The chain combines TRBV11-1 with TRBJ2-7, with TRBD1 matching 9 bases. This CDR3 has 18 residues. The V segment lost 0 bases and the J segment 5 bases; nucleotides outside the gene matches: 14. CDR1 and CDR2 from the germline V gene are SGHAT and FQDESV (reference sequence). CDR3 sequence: CASSLARGQGKRIDEQYF. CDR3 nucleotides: TGTGCCAGCAGCTTAGCGCGGGGACAGGGTAAAAGGATCGACGAGCAGTACTTC. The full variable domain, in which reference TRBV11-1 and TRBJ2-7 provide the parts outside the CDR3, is EAEVAQSPRYKITEKSQAVAFWCDPISGHATLYWYRQILGQGPELLVQFQDESVVDDSQLPKDRFSAERLKGVDSTLKIQPAELGDSAMYLCASSLARGQGKRIDEQYFGPGTRLTVT.

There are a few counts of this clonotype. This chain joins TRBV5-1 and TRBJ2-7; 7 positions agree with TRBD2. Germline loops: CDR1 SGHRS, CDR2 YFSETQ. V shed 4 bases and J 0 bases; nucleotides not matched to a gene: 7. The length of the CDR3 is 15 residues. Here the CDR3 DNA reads TGCGCCAGCAGCCACACCGGGACTATCTCCTACGAGCAGTACTTC. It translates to CASSHTGTISYEQYF. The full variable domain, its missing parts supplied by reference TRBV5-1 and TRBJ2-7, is KAGVTQTPRYLIKTRGQQVTLSCSPISGHRSVSWYQQTPGQGLQFLFEYFSETQRNKGNFPGRFSGRQFSNSRSEMNVSTLELGDSALYLCASSHTGTISYEQYFGPGTRLTVT.

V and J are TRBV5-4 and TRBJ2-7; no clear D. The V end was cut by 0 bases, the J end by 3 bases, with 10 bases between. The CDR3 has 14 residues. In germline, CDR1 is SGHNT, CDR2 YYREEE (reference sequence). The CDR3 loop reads CASSLEVRGYEQYF. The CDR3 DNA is TGTGCCAGCAGCTTGGAGGTCCGAGGCTACGAGCAGTACTTC.

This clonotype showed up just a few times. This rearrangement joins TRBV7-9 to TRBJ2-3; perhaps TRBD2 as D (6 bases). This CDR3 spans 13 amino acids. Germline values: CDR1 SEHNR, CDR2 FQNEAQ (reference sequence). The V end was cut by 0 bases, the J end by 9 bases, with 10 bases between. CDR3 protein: CASSLADAGTQYF. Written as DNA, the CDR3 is TGTGCCAGCAGCTTAGCAGATGCGGGGACGCAGTATTTT.

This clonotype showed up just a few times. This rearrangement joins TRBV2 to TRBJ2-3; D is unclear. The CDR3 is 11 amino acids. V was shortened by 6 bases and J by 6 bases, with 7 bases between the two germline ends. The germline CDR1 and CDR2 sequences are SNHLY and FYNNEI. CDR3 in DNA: TGTGCCAGCAGAAGGCAGGATACGCAGTATTTT. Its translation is CASRRQDTQYF.

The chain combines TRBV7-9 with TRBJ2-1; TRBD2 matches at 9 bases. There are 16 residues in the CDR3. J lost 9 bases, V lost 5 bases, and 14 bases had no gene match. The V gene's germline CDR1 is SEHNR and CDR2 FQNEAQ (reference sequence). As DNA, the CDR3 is TGTGCCAGCAGCGAGGAGTTAGCGGGAGTACCGGCTGAGCAGTTCTTC. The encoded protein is CASSEELAGVPAEQFF.

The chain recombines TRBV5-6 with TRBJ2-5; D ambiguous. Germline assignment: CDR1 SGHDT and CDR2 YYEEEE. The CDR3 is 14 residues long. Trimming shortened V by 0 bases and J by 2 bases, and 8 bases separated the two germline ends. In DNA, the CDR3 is TGTGCCAGCAGCTTGGGGGTCGAACAAGAGACCCAGTACTTC. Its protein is CASSLGVEQETQYF.

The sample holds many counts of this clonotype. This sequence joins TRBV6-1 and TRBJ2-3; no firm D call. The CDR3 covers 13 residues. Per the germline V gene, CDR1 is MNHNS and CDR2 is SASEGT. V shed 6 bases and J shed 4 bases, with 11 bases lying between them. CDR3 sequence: CASRGIGPDTQYF. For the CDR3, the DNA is TGTGCCAGCAGAGGAATAGGCCCAGATACGCAGTATTTT.